This T cell receptor (beta chain) is from a study of cytomegalovirus exposure and HLA in healthy donors. Study observations and caveats: A few chains tied to CMV proved CMV antigen-specific in vitro.

TCRdb's table, derived via immunoSEQ multiplex PCR, lists solely in-frame clones and lacks some. Of over 150,000 clones listed, approximately 87% are singletons. As to this clone: Its antigen is as yet unknown.

This TCR derives from a woman in her twenties or thirties in good health and CMV-seronegative. The sample taken for sequencing was PBMCs.

The chain's CDR3 is CASSPHNVLEIGDEQYF. CDR3 nucleotides: TGTGCCAGCAGTCCCCACAACGTCCTGGAGATCGGCGACGAGCAGTACTTC. The chain combines TRBV27 with TRBJ2-7; D remains unclear. The ends were cut back, 5 bases at V and 5 bases at J, with 25 bases in the middle. CDR3 size: 17 residues. Germline V gives CDR1 MNHEY, CDR2 SMNVEV (reference sequence).